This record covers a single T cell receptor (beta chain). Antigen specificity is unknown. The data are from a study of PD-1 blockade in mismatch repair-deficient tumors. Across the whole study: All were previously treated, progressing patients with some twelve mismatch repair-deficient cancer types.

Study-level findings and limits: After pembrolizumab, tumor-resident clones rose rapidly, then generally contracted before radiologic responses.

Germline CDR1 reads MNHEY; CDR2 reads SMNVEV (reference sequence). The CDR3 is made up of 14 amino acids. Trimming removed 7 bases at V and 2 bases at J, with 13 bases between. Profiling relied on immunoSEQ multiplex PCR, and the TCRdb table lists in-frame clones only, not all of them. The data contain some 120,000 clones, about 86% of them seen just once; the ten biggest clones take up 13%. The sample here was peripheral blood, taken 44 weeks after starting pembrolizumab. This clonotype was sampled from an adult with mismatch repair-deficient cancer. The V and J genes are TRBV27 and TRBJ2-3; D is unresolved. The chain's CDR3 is CASNSLGSTDTQYF. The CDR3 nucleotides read TGTGCCAGCAACTCCCTCGGGTCCACAGATACGCAGTATTTT.